The rows below give T cell receptor beta chains drawn from one sample of a study of CXCR3-negative and CXCR3-positive naive CD8 T cells. From the 5' RACE reads, TCRdb lists one entry per CDR3 protein and no DNA. The sample is made up of tens of thousands of distinct CDR3 sequences, and the top ten hold around 1% of it. The sequenced sample consisted of naive CXCR3- CD8+ T cells from blood. Every receptor here comes from a human donor in good health. Some clones in this sample may be carry-over from other donors' samples. CDR3s include the opening cysteine and the closing phenylalanine or tryptophan. The order of the fields is J gene, V gene, CDR3 length, CDR3 protein.

>TRBJ2-1|TRBV29-1|14
CSVDTTGPGNEQFF
>TRBJ1-2|TRBV7-9|14
CASSPDGAYYGYTF
>TRBJ2-7|TRBV7-7|14
CASSSSPGAFEQYF
>TRBJ2-1|TRBV27|12
CASSSWDREQFF
>TRBJ2-3|TRBV20-1|15
CSARDIVRELNTQYF
>TRBJ1-2|TRBV6-5|13
CASSYSGGPGYTF
>TRBJ2-7|TRBV13|14
CASSFWDRAYEQYF
>TRBJ1-1|TRBV10-2|15
CASSVLQEKNTEAFF
>TRBJ1-2|TRBV2|13
CASTNTESYGYTF
>TRBJ2-3|TRBV7-6|15
CASSLTGSSTDTQYF
>TRBJ2-5|TRBV29-1|15
CSVERSPFPQETQYF
>TRBJ1-1|TRBV4-3|15
CASSQLGRGGYSAFF
>TRBJ2-3|TRBV20-1|14
CSARDYTDTDTQYF
>TRBJ2-7|TRBV2|14
CASSDLAENYEQYF
>TRBJ2-7|TRBV5-1|12
CASGLNSKEQYF
>TRBJ2-3|TRBV4-3|15
CASSQDKLSTDTQYF
>TRBJ1-1|TRBV20-1|13
CSASRLMNTEAFF
>TRBJ1-4|TRBV7-9|15
CASSPGGAENEKLFF
>TRBJ2-1|TRBV4-2|14
CASSQAVGQNEQFF
>TRBJ2-3|TRBV10-2|17
CASSESGLADSTDTQYF
>TRBJ2-3|TRBV4-3|20
CASSQGSGLAGETDADTQYF
>TRBJ2-3|TRBV2|16
CASSETAGVLTDTQYF
>TRBJ2-2|TRBV29-1|15
CSANPGQGVAGELFF
>TRBJ2-3|TRBV7-8|16
CASSLRLGQGTDTQYF
>TRBJ2-1|TRBV28|14
CASLGTESNNEQFF
>TRBJ2-3|TRBV5-1|12
CASSEWTDTQYF
>TRBJ2-5|TRBV9|14
CASSVGTGQETQYF
>TRBJ2-3|TRBV2|14
CASRAGISTDTQYF
>TRBJ2-2|TRBV24-1|17
CATSDSTSGRAAGELFF
>TRBJ2-2|TRBV5-1|13
CASSGGNTGELFF
>TRBJ2-2|TRBV6-5|13
CAAAAEAGGELFF
>TRBJ2-7|TRBV7-2|14
CASSPPVSGSEQYF
>TRBJ2-2|TRBV14|14
CASSVTGNTGELFF
>TRBJ2-7|TRBV7-9|12
CASSPRGVEQYF
>TRBJ1-6|TRBV20-1|17
CSASDEPQGVYNSPLHF
>TRBJ1-3|TRBV10-3|18
CAISEKWLSGQLGNTIYF
>TRBJ1-1|TRBV7-9|14
CASSLEGFDTEAFF
>TRBJ1-5|TRBV28|12
CASSFTNQPQHF
>TRBJ1-2|TRBV29-1|14
CSVEAQQGADGYTF
>TRBJ1-1|TRBV20-1|15
CSAREVTTRSTEAFF
>TRBJ2-1|TRBV28|13
CASSFSSYNGQFF
>TRBJ1-1|TRBV7-9|14
CASSPIGDYTEAFF
>TRBJ2-3|TRBV7-9|16
CASSLVGGVSTDTQYF
>TRBJ1-4|TRBV30|13
CAWTGGWGEKLFF
>TRBJ1-5|TRBV21-1|18
CASPGGQGGEYSNQPQHF